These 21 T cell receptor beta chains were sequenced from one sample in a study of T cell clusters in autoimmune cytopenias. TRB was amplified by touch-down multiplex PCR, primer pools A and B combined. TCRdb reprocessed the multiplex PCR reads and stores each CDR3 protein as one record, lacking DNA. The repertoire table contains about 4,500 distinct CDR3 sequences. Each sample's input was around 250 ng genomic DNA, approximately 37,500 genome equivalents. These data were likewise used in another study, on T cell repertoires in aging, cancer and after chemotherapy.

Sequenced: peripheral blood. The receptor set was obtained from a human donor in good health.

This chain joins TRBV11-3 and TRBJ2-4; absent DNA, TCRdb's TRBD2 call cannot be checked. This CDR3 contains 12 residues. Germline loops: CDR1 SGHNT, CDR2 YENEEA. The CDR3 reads CASGPGLNIQYF.

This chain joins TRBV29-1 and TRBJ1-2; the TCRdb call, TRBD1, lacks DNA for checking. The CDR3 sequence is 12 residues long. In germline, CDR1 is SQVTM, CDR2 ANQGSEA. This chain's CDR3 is CSVPGQGDGYTF.

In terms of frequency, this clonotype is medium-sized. The CDR3 protein is CASSEDTGRSPLHF. J is TRBJ1-6 and V is TRBV6-1. The germline V gene encodes CDR1 MNHNS and CDR2 SASEGT. The CDR3 is 14 amino acids.

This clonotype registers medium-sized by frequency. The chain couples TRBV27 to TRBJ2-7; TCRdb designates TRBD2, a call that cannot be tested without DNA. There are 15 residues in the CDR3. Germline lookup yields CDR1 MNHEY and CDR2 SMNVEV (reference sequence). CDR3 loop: CASSSQGLADYEQYF.

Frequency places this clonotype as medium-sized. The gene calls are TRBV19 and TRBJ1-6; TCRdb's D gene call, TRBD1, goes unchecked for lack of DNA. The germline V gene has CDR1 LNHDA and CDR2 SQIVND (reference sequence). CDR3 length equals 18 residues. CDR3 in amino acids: CASTRGTGVLSYNSPLHF.

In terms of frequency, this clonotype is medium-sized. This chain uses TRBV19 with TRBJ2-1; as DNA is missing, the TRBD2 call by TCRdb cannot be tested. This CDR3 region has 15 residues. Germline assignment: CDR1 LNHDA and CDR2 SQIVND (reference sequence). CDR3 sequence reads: CASAKAGDSYNEQFF.

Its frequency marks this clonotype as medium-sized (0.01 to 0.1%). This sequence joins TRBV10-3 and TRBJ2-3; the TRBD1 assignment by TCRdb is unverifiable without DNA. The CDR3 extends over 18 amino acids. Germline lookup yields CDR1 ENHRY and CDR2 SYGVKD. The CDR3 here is CAIGGQGPSVPTTDTQYF.

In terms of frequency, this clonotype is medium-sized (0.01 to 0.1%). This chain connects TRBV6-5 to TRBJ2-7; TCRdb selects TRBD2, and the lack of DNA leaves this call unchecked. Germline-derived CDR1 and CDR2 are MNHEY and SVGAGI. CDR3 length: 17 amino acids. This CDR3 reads CASSYSIGGWSSYEQYF.

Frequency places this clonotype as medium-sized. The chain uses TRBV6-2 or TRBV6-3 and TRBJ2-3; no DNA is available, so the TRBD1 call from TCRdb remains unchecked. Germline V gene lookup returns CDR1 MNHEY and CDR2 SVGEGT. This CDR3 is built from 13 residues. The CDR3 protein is CASSSGFVDTQYF.

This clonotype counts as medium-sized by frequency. CDR3 protein: CASSPLLGSEKLFF. V is TRBV27 and J is TRBJ1-4. Looked up from germline, CDR1 is MNHEY and CDR2 is SMNVEV (reference sequence). The CDR3 runs to 14 residues.

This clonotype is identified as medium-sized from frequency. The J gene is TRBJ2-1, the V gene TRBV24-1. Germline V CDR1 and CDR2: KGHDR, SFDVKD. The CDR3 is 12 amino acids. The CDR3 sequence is CATSDRYNEQFF.

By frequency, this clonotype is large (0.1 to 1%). The CDR3 here is CSVPGQGRSEQFF. The genes are TRBV29-1 and TRBJ2-1; TCRdb lists TRBD1, though no DNA is available to test this call. This CDR3 is built from 13 residues. Germline CDR1 reads SQVTM; CDR2 reads ANQGSEA.

CDR3 loop: CASSSYSGRVYEQYF. The chain couples TRBV7-9 to TRBJ2-7; TCRdb returns TRBD2, unconfirmable since there is no DNA. CDR1 SEHNR and CDR2 FQNEAQ come from the germline V gene (reference sequence). The CDR3 has 15 amino acids.

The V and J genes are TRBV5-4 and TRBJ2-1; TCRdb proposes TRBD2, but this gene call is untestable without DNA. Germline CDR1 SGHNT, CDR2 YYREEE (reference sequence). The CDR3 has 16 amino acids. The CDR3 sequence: CASSLGVREAHNEQFF.

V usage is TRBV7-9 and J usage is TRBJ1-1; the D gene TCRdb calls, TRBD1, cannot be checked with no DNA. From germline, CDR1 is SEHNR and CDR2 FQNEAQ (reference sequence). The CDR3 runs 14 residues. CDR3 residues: CASSFQDRRTEAFF. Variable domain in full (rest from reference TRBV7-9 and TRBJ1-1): DTGVSQNPRHKITKRGQNVTFRCDPISEHNRLYWYRQTLGQGPEFLTYFQNEAQLEKSRLLSDRFSAERPKGSFSTLEIQRTEQGDSAMYLCASSFQDRRTEAFFGQGTRLTVV.

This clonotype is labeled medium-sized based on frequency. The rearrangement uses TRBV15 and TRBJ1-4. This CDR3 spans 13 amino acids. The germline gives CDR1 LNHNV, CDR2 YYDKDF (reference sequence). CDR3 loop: CATSRADNEKLFF.

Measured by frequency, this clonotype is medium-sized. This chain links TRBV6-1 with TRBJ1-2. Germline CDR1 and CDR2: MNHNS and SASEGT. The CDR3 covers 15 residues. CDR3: CASSEWEGMTYGYTF.

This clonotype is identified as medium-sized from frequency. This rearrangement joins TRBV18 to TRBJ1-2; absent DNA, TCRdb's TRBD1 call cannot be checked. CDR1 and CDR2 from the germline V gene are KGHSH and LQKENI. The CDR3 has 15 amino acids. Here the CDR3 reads CASSPGQGGNYGYTF.

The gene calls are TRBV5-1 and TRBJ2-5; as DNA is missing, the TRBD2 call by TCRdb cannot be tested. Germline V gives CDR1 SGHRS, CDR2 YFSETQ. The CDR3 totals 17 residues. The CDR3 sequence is CASSLAMGSGQGETQYF.

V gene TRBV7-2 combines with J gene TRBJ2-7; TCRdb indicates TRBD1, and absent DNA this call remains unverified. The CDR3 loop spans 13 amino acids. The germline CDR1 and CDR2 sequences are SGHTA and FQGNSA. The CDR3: CASSSREGGGQYF. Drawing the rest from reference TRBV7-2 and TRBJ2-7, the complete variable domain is GAGVSQSPSNKVTEKGKDVELRCDPISGHTALYWYRQSLGQGLEFLIYFQGNSAPDKSGLPSDRFSAERTGGSVSTLTIQRTQQEDSAVYLCASSSREGGGQYFGPGTRLTVT.

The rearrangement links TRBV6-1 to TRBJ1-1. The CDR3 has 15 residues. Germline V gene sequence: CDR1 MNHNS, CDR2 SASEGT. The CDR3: CASSEGVRMNTEAFF.